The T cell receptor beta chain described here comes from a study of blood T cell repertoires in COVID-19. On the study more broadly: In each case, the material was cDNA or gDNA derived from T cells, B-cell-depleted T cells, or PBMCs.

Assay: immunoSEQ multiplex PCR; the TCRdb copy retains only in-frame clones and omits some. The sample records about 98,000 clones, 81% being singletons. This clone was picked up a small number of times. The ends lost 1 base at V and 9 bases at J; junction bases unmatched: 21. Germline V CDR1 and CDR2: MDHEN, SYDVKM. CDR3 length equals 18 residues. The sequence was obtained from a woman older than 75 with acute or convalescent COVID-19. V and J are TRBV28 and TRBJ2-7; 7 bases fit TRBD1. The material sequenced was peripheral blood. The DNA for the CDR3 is TGTGCCAGCAGTTTATTCCCGAATCCGACAGGGCCCCGCACGGGGCAGTACTTC. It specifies CASSLFPNPTGPRTGQYF.